This TCR beta chain stems from a study of cytomegalovirus exposure and HLA in healthy donors. Clones were sequenced by immunoSEQ multiplex PCR, and TCRdb holds only the in-frame ones, with some missing. This sample has around 200,000 clones; 80% to 85% occur once, and the top ten carry about 3%. After removal of 0 bases from V and 0 bases from J, the junction contained 2 bases not matched to a gene. This CDR3 has 17 residues. Germline V gives CDR1 SGDLS, CDR2 YYNGEE. The source of this sequence is a woman aged 18-30 years in good health and CMV-seropositive. The specimen was PBMCs. The V and J genes are TRBV9 and TRBJ2-1; TRBD2 matches 11 bases. Here the CDR3 DNA reads TGTGCCAGCAGCGTAGGTAGCGGGGGGGCCTCCTACAATGAGCAGTTCTTC. This codes for CASSVGSGGASYNEQFF.